The 20 T cell receptor beta chains in this list originate from one sample, sequenced in a study of T cell responses to AZD1222 COVID-19 vaccine. The data were produced by immunoSEQ multiplex PCR, yet TCRdb's version contains in-frame clones alone and is incomplete. The table records about 72,000 clones, roughly 84% of them present only once. The source was peripheral blood, collected on day 0 of AZD1222 vaccination. The receptors originated from an adult in good health.

The chain combines TRBV6-2 or TRBV6-3 with TRBJ2-6; TRBD2 is a possible D gene (5 bases). This CDR3 has 15 amino acids. Germline loops: CDR1 MNHEY, CDR2 SVGEGT. V was clipped by 5 bases and J by 4 bases, with 12 bases between them. The CDR3 here is CASSPQGGGANVLTF. In nucleotides, the CDR3 is TGTGCCAGCAGTCCCCAAGGAGGAGGGGCCAACGTCCTGACTTTC.

This chain joins TRBV5-1 and TRBJ1-2, with D unclear. The CDR3 extends over 14 amino acids. CDR1 is SGHRS and CDR2 is YFSETQ in the germline V gene. The V and J ends lost 0 bases and 5 bases respectively, with 11 bases between them. In DNA form, the CDR3 reads TGCGCCAGCAGCTTGGAGGACGGGAAGTATGGCTACACCTTC. It codes for CASSLEDGKYGYTF. Looking up the rest from reference TRBV5-1 and TRBJ1-2 gives the full variable domain: KAGVTQTPRYLIKTRGQQVTLSCSPISGHRSVSWYQQTPGQGLQFLFEYFSETQRNKGNFPGRFSGRQFSNSRSEMNVSTLELGDSALYLCASSLEDGKYGYTFGSGTRLTVV.

The gene calls are TRBV6-1 and TRBJ2-1; 10 bases align to TRBD2. CDR1 is MNHNS and CDR2 is SASEGT in the germline V gene. The CDR3 contains 15 residues. Losses at the gene ends were 1 base for V and 10 bases for J; bases not matched to a gene: 7. CDR3 region: CASSEDSGGPEEQFF. DNA for the CDR3: TGTGCCAGCAGTGAAGATAGCGGGGGGCCGGAGGAGCAGTTCTTC.

This clone appeared once. The DNA for the CDR3 is TGTGCCAGCAGCCATGGCAATTCACCCCTCCACTTT. Translation gives CASSHGNSPLHF. The rearrangement links TRBV14 to TRBJ1-6; D call uncertain. The CDR3 sequence is 12 residues long. Per the germline V gene, CDR1 is SGHDN and CDR2 is FVKESK. Trimming removed 3 bases at V and 7 bases at J, with 4 bases between.

The chain links TRBV25-1 to TRBJ1-2; D uncertain. Trimming took 4 bases from V and 8 from J, leaving 26 bases between them. Germline V gene data show CDR1 as MGHDK and CDR2 as SYGVNS. This CDR3 is built from 17 residues. The CDR3 nucleotides are TGTGCCAGCAGTGCGAACAGCCCTCTCTCCCCTTGGGGAGGCTACACCTTC. Amino acids: CASSANSPLSPWGGYTF.

This clone showed up just once. The CDR3 sequence is CASSPLGPTNEKLFF. CDR3 DNA: TGTGCCAGTAGCCCATTGGGCCCAACTAATGAAAAACTGTTTTTT. J is TRBJ1-4 and V is TRBV19; D is uncertain. V was clipped by 6 bases and J by 0 bases, with 11 bases between them. CDR1 LNHDA and CDR2 SQIVND come from the germline V gene (reference sequence). The CDR3 runs 15 residues. The full variable domain, in which reference TRBV19 and TRBJ1-4 provide the parts outside the CDR3, is DGGITQSPKYLFRKEGQNVTLSCEQNLNHDAMYWYRQDPGQGLRLIYYSQIVNDFQKGDIAEGYSVSREKKESFPLTVTSAQKNPTAFYLCASSPLGPTNEKLFFGSGTQLSVL.

The genes are TRBV28 and TRBJ2-1; 8 bases align to TRBD2. Germline values: CDR1 MDHEN, CDR2 SYDVKM. This CDR3 comprises 15 residues. With 5 bases clipped from V and 12 bases from J, the junction kept 15 bases outside the gene matches. The CDR3 bases are TGTGCCAGCAGTATGACTAGCGATAGTTCGAAAGTGCAGTTCTTC. Translating it yields CASSMTSDSSKVQFF.

The chain links TRBV12-5 to TRBJ1-2, with D uncertain. Germline CDR1 reads LGHNT; CDR2 reads FRNRAP. V lost 2 bases and J lost 0, with 10 bases in between. This CDR3 has 15 amino acids. In nucleotides, the CDR3 is TGTGCTAGTGGTTTGTACAGCGGTACTAACTATGGCTACACCTTC. As protein: CASGLYSGTNYGYTF.

The rearrangement uses TRBV5-1 and TRBJ1-1; no clear D gene. The CDR3 totals 15 residues. Trimming removed 3 bases at V and 1 base at J, with 13 bases between. Germline lookup yields CDR1 SGHRS and CDR2 YFSETQ. In DNA, the CDR3 is TGCGCCAGCAGCTCCCTCGGGCCTACGAACACTGAAGCTTTCTTT. It encodes CASSSLGPTNTEAFF.

J is TRBJ1-1 and V is TRBV30, with 8 bases lining up with TRBD1. CDR3 length: 14 residues. The germline V gene has CDR1 GTSNPN and CDR2 SVGIG (reference sequence). V lost 2 bases and J lost 4; bases outside the gene matches: 6. CDR3 in amino acids: CAWSMDRESTEAFF. DNA for the CDR3: TGTGCCTGGAGTATGGACAGGGAAAGCACTGAAGCTTTCTTT.

The chain couples TRBV7-9 to TRBJ1-4; 7 bases match TRBD1. After removal of 6 bases from V and 5 bases from J, the junction contained 9 bases not matched to a gene. There are 15 residues in the CDR3. Germline CDR1 and CDR2: SEHNR and FQNEAQ (reference sequence). In DNA form, the CDR3 reads TGTGCCAGCAGTGTTGCGGGACAGCAAAATGAAAAACTGTTTTTT. Its translation is CASSVAGQQNEKLFF.

This chain connects TRBV5-1 to TRBJ2-7; D uncertain. V was clipped by 5 bases and J by 3 bases, with 12 bases between them. Germline lookup yields CDR1 SGHRS and CDR2 YFSETQ. There are 13 residues in the CDR3. CDR3 DNA sequence: TGCGCCAGCAGGTTAGGGTCTGGCTACGAGCAGTACTTC. It translates to CASRLGSGYEQYF.

The rearrangement links TRBV18 to TRBJ1-3; 7 nucleotides line up with TRBD1. The CDR3 is 17 amino acids. Germline V CDR1 and CDR2: KGHSH, LQKENI. With 3 bases clipped from V and 0 bases from J, the junction kept 8 bases outside the gene matches. CDR3 in amino acids: CASSPLTGPSSGNTIYF. In DNA form, the CDR3 reads TGTGCCAGCTCACCGTTGACAGGGCCCAGCTCTGGAAACACCATATATTTT.

The chain has TRBV5-8 and TRBJ1-4, with TRBD1 as a possible D gene (5 bases). The CDR3 covers 14 residues. The germline CDR1 and CDR2 sequences are SGHTS and YDEGEE. The germline V and J ends were trimmed by 2 bases and 4 bases, with 9 bases remaining between them. The CDR3 here is CASSFQGLNEKLFF. The CDR3 region has the DNA TGTGCCAGCAGCTTCCAGGGCCTTAATGAAAAACTGTTTTTT.

The chain recombines TRBV28 with TRBJ2-1; no reliable D call. Trimming shortened V by 3 bases and J by 6 bases, and 6 bases separated the two germline ends. The CDR3 loop spans 12 amino acids. Per the germline V gene, CDR1 is MDHEN and CDR2 is SYDVKM. CDR3 DNA sequence: TGTGCCAGCAGTTTTCCCCTCAATGAGCAGTTCTTC. Its protein product is CASSFPLNEQFF.

Regarding this clone: The junction departs from the called germline gene at one end, perhaps through a read error. The chain carries TRBV6-5 and TRBJ1-1; unclear D gene. The CDR3 length is 12 residues. The germline gives CDR1 MNHEY, CDR2 SVGAGI. CDR3 DNA: TGTGCCAGCGCCGGAACGGTTTTTGTTATCTCCTTT. Its translation: CASAGTVFVISF.

The V gene is TRBV6-5, the J gene TRBJ2-5, with TRBD1 matching over 9 bases. The CDR3 contains 15 residues. The germline CDR1 and CDR2 sequences are MNHEY and SVGAGI. The V segment lost 7 bases and the J segment 3 bases; nucleotides outside the gene matches: 9. The CDR3 sequence is CASTSPGTGKETQYF. The CDR3 nucleotides read TGTGCCAGCACCTCCCCCGGGACAGGGAAAGAGACCCAGTACTTC.

The V call is TRBV4-2, the J call TRBJ1-5, with a weak D call TRBD1 (5 bases). V was clipped by 0 bases and J by 7 bases, with 16 bases between them. The CDR3 extends over 16 amino acids. Germline values: CDR1 LGHNA, CDR2 YNFKEQ. CDR3 in DNA: TGTGCCAGCAGCCAAGATTCTAATCCCCGGGGCCAGCCCCAGCATTTT. It translates to CASSQDSNPRGQPQHF.

The V and J genes are TRBV2 and TRBJ1-5; possibly TRBD1 for D (6 bases). Looked up from germline, CDR1 is SNHLY and CDR2 is FYNNEI. CDR3 length equals 15 residues. V lost 6 bases to trimming and J lost 6 bases, with 18 bases between them. Written as DNA, the CDR3 is TGTGCCAGCAGACCCCTCGGGGGAGGGGGTCAGCCCCAGCATTTT. Its protein product is CASRPLGGGGQPQHF.

This clone was seen once. V gene TRBV6-2 or TRBV6-3 combines with J gene TRBJ2-5, with TRBD2 identical over 9 bases. V was clipped by 0 bases and J by 1 base; unmatched bases: 18. The CDR3 length is 21 residues. CDR1 MNHEY and CDR2 SVGEGT come from the germline V gene. The CDR3 DNA reads as TGTGCCAGCAGTTACTCGAGACCTCGGCCTAGCGGGGAGAGTCCCCAAGAGACCCAGTACTTC. Residues: CASSYSRPRPSGESPQETQYF.